This is a list of T cell receptor beta chains from one sample in a study of chemoradiotherapy in HPV16-positive cancers. This table comes from immunoSEQ multiplex PCR, and its TCRdb copy is limited to in-frame clones, with some not included. The sample has about 4,900 clones, 95% to 97% seen once. The starting material was tumor tissue, obtained from a patient who underwent chemoradiotherapy. These TCRs come from a human donor with HPV-associated anogenital cancer. The CDR3 runs from the conserved cysteine through the conserved F or W. Fields, in order: clone size, V gene, J gene, D gene, CDR3 protein, CDR3 DNA. The D gene is left open where the match is weak. Not all rows give a size; the values are once, few, many and, for expanded clones, a class.

size: .; V: TRBV6-1; J: TRBJ2-3; D: .; CDR3: CASSATQGKGAQYF; DNA: TGTGCCAGCAGTGCCACACAGGGCAAGGGGGCGCAGTATTTT
size: .; V: TRBV9; J: TRBJ1-4; D: .; CDR3: CASSSMASWGEKLFF; DNA: TGTGCCAGCAGCTCGATGGCCAGCTGGGGCGAAAAACTGTTTTTT
size: .; V: TRBV6-1; J: TRBJ1-6; D: .; CDR3: CASNTDPRPSSPLHF; DNA: TGTGCCAGCAATACGGATCCGAGACCGAGTTCACCCCTCCACTTT
size: .; V: TRBV6-6; J: TRBJ2-2; D: .; CDR3: CASRLRWENTGELFF; DNA: TGTGCCAGCAGGTTAAGGTGGGAGAACACCGGGGAGCTGTTTTTT
size: once; V: TRBV11-2; J: TRBJ1-2; D: TRBD1; CDR3: CASSPLAGTENYGYTF; DNA: TGTGCCAGCAGCCCCTTGGCCGGGACAGAGAACTATGGCTACACCTTC
size: .; V: TRBV10-3; J: TRBJ2-7; D: TRBD2; CDR3: CAISDPPTLSGGESYEQYF; DNA: TGTGCCATCAGTGATCCCCCTACGCTTAGCGGGGGGGAGTCCTACGAGCAGTACTTC
size: .; V: TRBV2; J: TRBJ1-2; D: TRBD1; CDR3: CASSGQGTRYGYTF; DNA: TGTGCCAGCAGTGGACAGGGGACTCGCTATGGCTACACCTTC
size: .; V: TRBV2; J: TRBJ2-1; D: .; CDR3: CASRDPGQQQFF; DNA: TGTGCCAGCAGAGATCCGGGACAACAGCAGTTCTTC
size: .; V: TRBV28; J: TRBJ2-1; D: TRBD2; CDR3: CASSGGPGLAGGTAYNEQFF; DNA: TGTGCCAGCAGTGGGGGGCCGGGACTAGCGGGGGGTACGGCCTACAATGAGCAGTTCTTC
size: .; V: TRBV9; J: TRBJ1-2; D: .; CDR3: CASSVDRRYGYTF; DNA: TGTGCCAGCAGCGTCGACAGGCGTTATGGCTACACCTTC
size: .; V: TRBV4-3; J: TRBJ1-3; D: TRBD1; CDR3: CASSQAKTGTGNTIYF; DNA: TGCGCCAGCAGCCAAGCCAAGACAGGGACTGGAAACACCATATATTTT
size: .; V: TRBV23-1; J: TRBJ2-1; D: TRBD2; CDR3: CASSQCVAGAANEQFF; DNA: TGCGCCAGCAGTCAATGTGTCGCGGGAGCCGCCAATGAGCAGTTCTTC
size: .; V: TRBV7-8; J: TRBJ1-4; D: .; CDR3: CASSTYRERGGKLFF; DNA: TGTGCCAGCAGCACTTACAGGGAGAGGGGAGGAAAACTGTTTTTT
size: .; V: TRBV6-1; J: TRBJ1-2; D: .; CDR3: CASSEGRTTNYGYTF; DNA: TGTGCCAGCAGTGAAGGCCGGACAACTAACTATGGCTACACCTTC
size: once; V: TRBV28; J: TRBJ2-7; D: TRBD1; CDR3: CASSSYGQGPSYEQYF; DNA: TGTGCCAGCAGTTCCTATGGACAGGGGCCTTCCTACGAGCAGTACTTC
size: once; V: TRBV14; J: TRBJ1-2; D: TRBD1; CDR3: CASSRTGGRGYGYTF; DNA: TGTGCCAGCAGTCGGACAGGGGGACGGGGCTATGGCTACACCTTC
size: .; V: TRBV28; J: TRBJ1-1; D: .; CDR3: CASSFYGGGRQAEAFF; DNA: TGTGCCAGCAGTTTTTATGGGGGAGGTCGGCAGGCTGAAGCTTTCTTT
size: .; V: TRBV4-3; J: TRBJ2-5; D: .; CDR3: CASSPATGWSETQYF; DNA: TGCGCCAGCAGCCCTGCTACAGGGTGGTCGGAGACCCAGTACTTC
size: once; V: TRBV7-8; J: TRBJ2-3; D: .; CDR3: CASSLGPNTQYF; DNA: TGTGCCAGCAGCTTAGGACCTAATACGCAGTATTTT
size: few; V: TRBV5-8; J: TRBJ1-5; D: .; CDR3: CASSLQGVQPQHF; DNA: TGTGCCAGCAGTTTACAGGGAGTCCAGCCCCAGCATTTT
size: .; V: TRBV9; J: TRBJ2-7; D: .; CDR3: CASSVDAGPYEQYF; DNA: TGTGCCAGCAGCGTAGACGCCGGACCCTACGAGCAGTACTTC
size: .; V: TRBV2; J: TRBJ2-7; D: .; CDR3: CASSEAGMGYEQYF; DNA: TGTGCCAGCAGTGAAGCAGGGATGGGATACGAGCAGTACTTC
size: .; V: TRBV11-3; J: TRBJ2-7; D: TRBD1; CDR3: CASSFRQGSSYEQYF; DNA: TGTGCCAGCAGCTTCCGACAGGGGTCCTCCTACGAGCAGTACTTC